Sequencing of this TCR beta chain was carried out in a study of control samples from healthy donors and cancer patients. Produced via immunoSEQ multiplex PCR; TCRdb's table is partial and in-frame only. The table records approximately 160,000 clones, about 90% of them present only once. Sequencing input: blood. The sequence derives from a woman aged 25 to 39 in good health.

CDR3 nucleotide sequence: TGCGCCAGCAGCCAAGGGGTTTCGACAGGGGGAGCTGAAAAACTGTTTTTT. The encoded protein is CASSQGVSTGGAEKLFF. The chain has TRBV4-1 and TRBJ1-4; the match to TRBD1 covers 9 bases. This CDR3 region has 17 residues. The ends lost 1 base at V and 7 bases at J; junction bases unmatched: 10. Germline lookup yields CDR1 MGHRA and CDR2 YSYEKL.